This TCR beta chain is drawn from a study of CD8 T cells in Susac syndrome. Broader study findings: The study's TCR sequencing and HLA analysis covered a relatively small number of individuals, and the study acknowledged this.

Random-hexamer reverse transcription was applied to roughly 0.5 to 1 ug RNA. In TCRdb, the immunoSEQ multiplex PCR reads were re-called with MiXCR into one record per CDR3 protein. The top ten clones hold 0.095% of a sample with a few hundred thousand distinct CDR3 sequences, 95% of them seen once. Looked up from germline, CDR1 is MGHRA and CDR2 is YSYEKL. V trimming: 2 bases; J trimming: 4 bases; junction bases outside the gene matches: 7. This CDR3 contains 15 residues. This clonotype occurred once. Its target is not known. The rearrangement uses TRBV4-1 and TRBJ2-5; 7 bases are shared with TRBD2. Material: CD4+ T cells from PBMCs. The TCR comes from a human donor with multiple sclerosis. CDR3: CASSQSGGRIETQYF. CDR3 bases: TGCGCCAGCAGCCAAAGCGGCGGGAGAATAGAGACCCAGTACTTC.